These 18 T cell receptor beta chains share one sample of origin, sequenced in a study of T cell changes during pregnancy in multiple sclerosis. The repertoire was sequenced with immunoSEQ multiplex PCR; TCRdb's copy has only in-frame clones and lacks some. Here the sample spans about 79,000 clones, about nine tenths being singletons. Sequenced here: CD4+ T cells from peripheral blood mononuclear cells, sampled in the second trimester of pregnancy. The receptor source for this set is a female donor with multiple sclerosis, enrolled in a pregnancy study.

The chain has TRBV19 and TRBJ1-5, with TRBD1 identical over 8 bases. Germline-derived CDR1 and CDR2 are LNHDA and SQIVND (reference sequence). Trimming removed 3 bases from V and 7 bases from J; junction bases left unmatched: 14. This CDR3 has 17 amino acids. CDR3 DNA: TGTGCCAGTAGTATGACCCCCGACAGGGGCGGGGTGCAGCCCCAGCATTTT. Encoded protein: CASSMTPDRGGVQPQHF.

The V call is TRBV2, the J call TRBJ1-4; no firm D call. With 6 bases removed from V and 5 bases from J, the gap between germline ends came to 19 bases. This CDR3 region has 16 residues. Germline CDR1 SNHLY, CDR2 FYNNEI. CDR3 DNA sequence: TGTGCCAGCAGCCGAGAGAGGTTCGGAATAAATGAAAAACTGTTTTTT. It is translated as CASSRERFGINEKLFF. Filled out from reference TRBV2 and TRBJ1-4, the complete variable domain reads EPEVTQTPSHQVTQMGQEVILRCVPISNHLYFYWYRQILGQKVEFLVSFYNNEISEKSEIFDDQFSVERPDGSNFTLKIRSTKLEDSAMYFCASSRERFGINEKLFFGSGTQLSVL.

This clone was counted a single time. The DNA of the CDR3 is TGCGCCAGCAGCTTGGATACAGGGGATCAGCCCCAGCATTTT. Translating gives CASSLDTGDQPQHF. This chain connects TRBV5-1 to TRBJ1-5, with 7 bases aligning to TRBD1. Germline V gene data show CDR1 as SGHRS and CDR2 as YFSETQ. The CDR3 has 14 residues. V shed 0 bases and J 5 bases; nucleotides not matched to a gene: 2.

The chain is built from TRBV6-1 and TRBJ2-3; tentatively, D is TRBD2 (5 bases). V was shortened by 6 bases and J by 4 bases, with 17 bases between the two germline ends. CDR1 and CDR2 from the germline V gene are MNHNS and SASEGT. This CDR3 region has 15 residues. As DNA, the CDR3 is TGTGCCAGCAGCGCAGTGGGAGTACGGGCAGATACGCAGTATTTT. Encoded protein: CASSAVGVRADTQYF.

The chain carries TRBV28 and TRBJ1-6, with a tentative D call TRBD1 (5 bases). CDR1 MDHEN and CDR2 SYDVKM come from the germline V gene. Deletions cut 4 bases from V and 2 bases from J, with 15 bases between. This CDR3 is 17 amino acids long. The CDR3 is CASSSPATATYNSPLHF. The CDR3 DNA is TGTGCCAGCAGTTCCCCAGCGACAGCAACCTATAATTCACCCCTCCACTTT.

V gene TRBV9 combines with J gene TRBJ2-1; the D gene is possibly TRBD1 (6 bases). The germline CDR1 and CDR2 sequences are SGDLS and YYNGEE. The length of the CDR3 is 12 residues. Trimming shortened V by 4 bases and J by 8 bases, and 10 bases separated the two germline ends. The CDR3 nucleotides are TGTGCCAGCAGCACCGACAGGCATGAGCAGTTCTTC. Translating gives CASSTDRHEQFF.

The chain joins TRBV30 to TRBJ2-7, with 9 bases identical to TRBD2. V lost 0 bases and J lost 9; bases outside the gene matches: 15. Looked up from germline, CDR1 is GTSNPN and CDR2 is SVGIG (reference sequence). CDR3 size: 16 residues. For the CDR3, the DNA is TGTGCCTGGAGTGTAGGATCCAGCGGGAGGACCAGCAGGCAGTACTTC. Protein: CAWSVGSSGRTSRQYF.

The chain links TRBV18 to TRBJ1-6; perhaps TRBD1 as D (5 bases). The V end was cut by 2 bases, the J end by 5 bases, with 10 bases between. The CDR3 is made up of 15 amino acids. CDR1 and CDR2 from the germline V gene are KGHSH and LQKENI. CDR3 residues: CASSPRGSHNSPLHF. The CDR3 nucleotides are TGTGCCAGCTCACCAAGGGGTTCTCATAATTCACCCCTCCACTTT. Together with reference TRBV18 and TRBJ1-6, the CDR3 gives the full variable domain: NAGVMQNPRHLVRRRGQEARLRCSPMKGHSHVYWYRQLPEEGLKFMVYLQKENIIDESGMPKERFSAEFPKEGPSILRIQQVVRGDSAAYFCASSPRGSHNSPLHFGNGTRLTVT.

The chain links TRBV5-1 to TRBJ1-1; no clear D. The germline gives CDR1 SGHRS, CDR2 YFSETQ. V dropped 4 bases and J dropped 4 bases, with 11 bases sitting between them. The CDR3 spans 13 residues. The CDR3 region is CASSETGTTEAFF. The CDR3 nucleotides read TGCGCCAGCAGCGAAACCGGTACCACTGAAGCTTTCTTT.

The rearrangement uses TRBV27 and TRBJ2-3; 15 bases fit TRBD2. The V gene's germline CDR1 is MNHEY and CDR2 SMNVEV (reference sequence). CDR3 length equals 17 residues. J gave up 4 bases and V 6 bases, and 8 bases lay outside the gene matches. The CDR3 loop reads CASSRTSGRAGSDTQYF. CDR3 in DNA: TGTGCCAGCAGCCGGACTAGCGGGAGGGCCGGATCAGATACGCAGTATTTT.

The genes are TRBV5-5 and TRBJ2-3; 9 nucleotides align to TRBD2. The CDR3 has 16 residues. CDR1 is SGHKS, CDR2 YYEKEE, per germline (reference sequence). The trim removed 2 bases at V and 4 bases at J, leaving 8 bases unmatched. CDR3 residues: CASSFLPAGGPDTQYF. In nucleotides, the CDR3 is TGTGCCAGCAGCTTCTTACCAGCGGGGGGCCCAGATACGCAGTATTTT.

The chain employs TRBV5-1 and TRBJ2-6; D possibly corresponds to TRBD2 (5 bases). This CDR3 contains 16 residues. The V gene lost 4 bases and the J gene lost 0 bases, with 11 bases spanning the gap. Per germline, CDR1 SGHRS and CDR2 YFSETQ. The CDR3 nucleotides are TGCGCCAGCAGCCGAACAACTAGCTCTGGGGCCAACGTCCTGACTTTC. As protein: CASSRTTSSGANVLTF.

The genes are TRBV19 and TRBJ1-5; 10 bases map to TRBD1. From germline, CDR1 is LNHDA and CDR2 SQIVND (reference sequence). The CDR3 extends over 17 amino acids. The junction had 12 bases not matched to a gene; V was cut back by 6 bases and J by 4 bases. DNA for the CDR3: TGTGCCAGTAGGAGACAGGGGGCCAACGTAATTAATCAGCCCCAGCATTTT. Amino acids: CASRRQGANVINQPQHF.

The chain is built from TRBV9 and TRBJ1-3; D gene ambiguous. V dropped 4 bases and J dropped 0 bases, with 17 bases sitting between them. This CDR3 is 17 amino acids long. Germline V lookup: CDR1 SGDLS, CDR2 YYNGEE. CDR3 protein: CASSKGPDGVSGNTIYF. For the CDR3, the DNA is TGTGCCAGCAGCAAAGGTCCGGACGGGGTCTCTGGAAACACCATATATTTT.

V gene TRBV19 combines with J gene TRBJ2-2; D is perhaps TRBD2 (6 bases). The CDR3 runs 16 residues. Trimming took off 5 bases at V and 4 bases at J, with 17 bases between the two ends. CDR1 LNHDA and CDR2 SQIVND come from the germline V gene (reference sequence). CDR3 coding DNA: TGTGCCAGTAGTGCGGGACGCGGATACATCACCGGGGAGCTGTTTTTT. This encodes CASSAGRGYITGELFF.

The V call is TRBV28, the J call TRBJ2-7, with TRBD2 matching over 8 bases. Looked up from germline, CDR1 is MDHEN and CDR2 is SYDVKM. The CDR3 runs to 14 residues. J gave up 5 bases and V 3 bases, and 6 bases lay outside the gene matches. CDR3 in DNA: TGTGCCAGCAGTTTGGTCGGCGGGAGGAACGAGCAGTACTTC. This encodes CASSLVGGRNEQYF.

For the CDR3, the DNA is TGTGCCAGCAGCACAAGGACTAGCGGGACCTTGAGCTCCTACAATGAGCAGTTCTTC. This translates into CASSTRTSGTLSSYNEQFF. This sequence joins TRBV11-2 and TRBJ2-1, with 12 bases that match TRBD2. There are 19 residues in the CDR3. V shed 5 bases and J 0 bases; nucleotides not matched to a gene: 11. Germline CDR1 SGHAT, CDR2 FQNNGV. Together with reference TRBV11-2 and TRBJ2-1, the CDR3 gives the full variable domain: EAGVAQSPRYKIIEKRQSVAFWCNPISGHATLYWYQQILGQGPKLLIQFQNNGVVDDSQLPKDRFSAERLKGVDSTLKIQPAKLEDSAVYLCASSTRTSGTLSSYNEQFFGPGTRLTVL.

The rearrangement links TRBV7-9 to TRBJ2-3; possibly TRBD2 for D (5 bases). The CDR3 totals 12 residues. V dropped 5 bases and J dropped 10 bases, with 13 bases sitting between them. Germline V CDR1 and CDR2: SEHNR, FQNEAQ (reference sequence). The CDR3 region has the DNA TGTGCCAGCAGCCCCCGGGCGGGCGCGCAGTATTTT. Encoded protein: CASSPRAGAQYF. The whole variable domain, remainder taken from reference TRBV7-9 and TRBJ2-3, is DTGVSQNPRHKITKRGQNVTFRCDPISEHNRLYWYRQTLGQGPEFLTYFQNEAQLEKSRLLSDRFSAERPKGSFSTLEIQRTEQGDSAMYLCASSPRAGAQYFGPGTRLTVL.